The rows below give T cell receptor beta chains drawn from one sample of a study of cytomegalovirus exposure and HLA in healthy donors. Sequencing used immunoSEQ multiplex PCR; TCRdb keeps in-frame clones, though not all of them. The sample lists some 70,000 clones; around 61% were seen once. Sequencing was performed on PBMCs. These receptors all stem from a woman aged 45-65 years in good health and CMV-seronegative. The CDR3 runs from the conserved cysteine through the conserved F or W. The D gene is left open where the match is weak. Size tells how often a clone was seen (once, few, many) or the class of an expanded clone, and some rows leave it out.

j_gene | d_gene | v_gene | abundance | CDR3nt | CDR3aa
TRBJ1-4 | TRBD1 | TRBV27 | - | TGTGCCACACGCTCGTTGGGACAGGGTCGTGAAAAACTGTTTTTT | CATRSLGQGREKLFF
TRBJ1-1 | - | TRBV30 | few | TGTGCCTGGACCCTATTAGGGGAATTGGGAGCTTTCTTT | CAWTLLGELGAFF
TRBJ1-1 | - | TRBV14 | - | TGTGCCAGCAGCCAACGGGAATACACTGAAGCTTTCTTT | CASSQREYTEAFF
TRBJ1-1 | - | TRBV5-1 | - | TGCGCCAGCAGCACTACCGGGAACACTGAAGCTTTCTTT | CASSTTGNTEAFF
TRBJ2-7 | TRBD1 | TRBV6-5 | few | TGTGCCAGCAGTTACACTAGGACAGGGGGGTACGAGCAGTACTTC | CASSYTRTGGYEQYF
TRBJ2-1 | - | TRBV29-1 | - | TGCAGCGTTGAACAGGACTCCTACAATGAGCAGTTCTTC | CSVEQDSYNEQFF
TRBJ2-5 | TRBD1 | TRBV30 | - | TGTGCCTGGAGTCTGACAGGGGCCGAGACCCAGTACTTC | CAWSLTGAETQYF
TRBJ2-3 | - | TRBV2 | - | TGTGCCAGCAACGAGAGGAGCGCCTCGGGTTTT | CASNERSASGF
TRBJ1-5 | - | TRBV18 | - | TGTGCCAGCTCACCGACAAGCAATCAGCCCCAGCATTTT | CASSPTSNQPQHF
TRBJ2-3 | - | TRBV14 | few | TGTGCCAGCAGCCAAGATGGGAGAGTAGATACGCAGTATTTT | CASSQDGRVDTQYF
TRBJ2-7 | TRBD1 | TRBV28 | - | TGTGCCAGCAATAACGTAATACGGGACAGGGGGTACTTC | CASNNVIRDRGYF
TRBJ2-5 | TRBD2 | TRBV2 | few | TGTGCCAGCAAAGGACTAGCGGGAGGTCAAGAGACCCAGTACTTC | CASKGLAGGQETQYF
TRBJ2-7 | - | TRBV4-2 | - | TGTGCCAGCAGCCAAGAAGGGCGGGGCGGGTACGAGCAGTACTTC | CASSQEGRGGYEQYF
TRBJ1-1 | - | TRBV28 | few | TGTGCCAGCAGTCGACCCGGGGGAGGGGGCACTGAAGCTTTCTTT | CASSRPGGGGTEAFF
TRBJ2-1 | TRBD2 | TRBV28 | few | TGTGCCAGCAGTTTGGTGCCCGAGACTAGCGGGAGGAGCTCCTACAATGAGCAGTTCTTC | CASSLVPETSGRSSYNEQFF
TRBJ1-1 | - | TRBV28 | - | TGTGCCAGCAGTTTATCTTTTGAAGCTTTCTTT | CASSLSFEAFF
TRBJ1-1 | - | TRBV13 | - | TGTGCCAGCAGCCCCGGCCGGGTAGGCACTGAAGCTTTCTTT | CASSPGRVGTEAFF
TRBJ1-5 | - | TRBV7-9 | - | TGTGCCAGCAGCTTGGGAGGTCAGCCCCAGCATTTT | CASSLGGQPQHF